This T cell receptor (beta chain) was sequenced in a study of T cells in women clearing cervical HPV infection. General study points: Richness plus V gene abundances separated cases from controls with AUC less than 0.9. Cases carried less TRBV6-7 than controls: about 0.1% versus 0.15%.

Measured with immunoSEQ multiplex PCR; TCRdb has only the in-frame clones, and not every one. The sample table sets out more than 20,000 clones. This CDR3 has 14 amino acids. Germline CDR1 and CDR2: ENHRY and SYGVKD. The V segment lost 6 bases and the J segment 4 bases; nucleotides outside the gene matches: 4. Turning to this clone: Antigen: not known. From the germline J gene comes the end of the CDR3, since the read stops 3 residues before it.

This chain links TRBV10-3 with TRBJ2-7; TRBD1 matches 12 bases. The receptor comes from a woman between 18 and 75 years old with a cervical HPV16 infection that either progressed to CIN3+ or cleared (not recorded which). Sequences were obtained from blood buffy coat. This CDR3 is CAIRGTGGLYEQYF. Partial CDR3 DNA: TGTGCCATCAGGGGGACAGGGGGCTTGTACGAG.